This TCR beta chain was profiled in a study of T-cell memory formation after mild COVID-19 (dated by TCRdb to 2020 to 2022). Context from the whole study: Most TCR sequence clusters were specific to one of the two donors. The cohort was made up of two young adult volunteers, one female and one male, who were previously healthy. Longitudinal TCRalpha and TCRbeta repertoire sequencing tracked T-cell clones expanding and contracting after mild COVID-19 in a couple of donors.

For this chain, trimming is 4 bases at the V end and 5 bases at the J end, and the number of junction bases without a gene match is 7. CDR1 is given as SGHRS and CDR2 as YFSETQ, both from the germline V gene. Spanning cysteine to phenylalanine, the CDR3 consists of 15 amino acids. Only the CDR3 DNA stays, 45 bases, in frame from base 1. Ficoll-Paque density gradient centrifugation was the method used to isolate PBMCs. The paper's findings and limits, for the study overall: Clones that contracted from day 15 to 85 showed balanced CD4/CD8 phenotypes, whereas a second wave of clones that expanded from day 15 to 37 leaned towards CD4+. Contracting CD4+ clones turned up mainly in the CM and EM memory subsets, whereas EMRA was where CD8+ clones were enriched. Only a couple of mild cases were covered by the study, and larger cohorts that include severe cases with pre-infection samples were considered necessary. Whether the second-wave clones peaking on day 37 were SARS-CoV-2 specific was not confirmed. Some responding clones were detected in pre-infection memory, suggesting pre-existing cross-reactive memory T cells joined the SARS-CoV-2 response.

These reads were obtained on an Illumina NovaSeq 6000. cDNA libraries for TCRalpha and TCRbeta were prepared by 5'RACE using constant-segment primers, with sample barcodes and unique molecular identifiers added. RNA was extracted from every sample with Trizol reagent. The libraries were amplified in two PCR steps, and the second step added a second sample barcode and Illumina TruSeq adapters. Sequencing of the libraries was done on an Illumina NovaSeq, producing 2 x 150 bp paired-end reads. The source study handled its data this way. The reads were demultiplexed and collapsed into UMI-guided consensus sequences using migec v1.2.7. With mixcr v2.1.11, UMI consensuses were aligned to TRA and TRB V and J templates and assembled into clonotypes. A clonotype was counted as expanded or contracted only when both edgeR and NoisET called the clonotype significant, with the noise models trained on biological replicates. edgeR calls used a false discovery rate-adjusted p below 0.01 and a log2 fold-change threshold of 1. PCA with hierarchical clustering of max-normalized trajectories of the 1000 most abundant clonotypes was used as exploratory dynamics analysis. The CD4 or CD8 phenotype of responding clones was assigned using the separately sequenced CD4+ and CD8+ repertoires. Through fastp at Q25 and MiXCR, TCRdb rebuilt clones from the public reads, retaining in-frame beta chains. Each record represents a unique CDR3 protein, reported with the most common genes and DNA among its rows. These V and J calls are TCRdb output, not the study's own analysis. Present in this sample are some 110,000 distinct CDR3 sequences, over 15% of which were seen just once. The ten largest make up 28% of the sample.

At least ten counts were recorded for this clonotype. This receptor's antigen is unknown. No qualities accompany the bases; no much larger clone lies one base away. The TCR originated in an adult woman who had mild COVID-19 (a few samples of this study predate the infection). The sample titles of this study are shuffled in the database, so cell type and time point are left out; the donor was told from shared clones. The specimen sequenced was PBMCs or a T cell subset sorted from them (not recorded which). The rearrangement combines TRBV5-1 with TRBJ2-1; TRBD2 aligns with 9 central bases. For the CDR3, the sequence is CASSRAGGYDNEQFF. The DNA reads as follows: TGCGCCAGCAGCAGAGCGGGGGGCTACGACAATGAGCAGTTCTTC.